Below, one TCR beta chain is given with its context. Its antigen remains unknown. This may be a read error, as it is one base from a much larger clone. These data belong to a study of OX40 agonist ivuxolimab in advanced cancers. Study at large: Three patients showed partial responses: one hepatocellular carcinoma and two cutaneous melanoma cases.

Measured with immunoSEQ multiplex PCR; TCRdb has only the in-frame clones, and not every one. The table has 49,000 or so clones, roughly 89% seen once. This CDR3 has 14 amino acids. V trimming: 2 bases; J trimming: 11 bases; junction bases outside the gene matches: 11. Per germline, CDR1 SGHTA and CDR2 FQGNSA. Study-level results: Antigens targeted by the expanded peripheral T cells were not determined. Clonal expansion in partial responders at 0.1-3.0 mg/kg ranked among the lowest.

The sample in question was CD4+ or CD8+ T cells sorted from blood, obtained in a trial of the OX40 agonist ivuxolimab. This clonotype was sampled from an adult with an advanced solid tumor such as melanoma, head and neck, liver or kidney cancer. The rearrangement links TRBV7-2 to TRBJ1-1; 7 nucleotides agree with TRBD1. The CDR3 nucleotides read TGTGCCAGCAGCTTAAGTAGGCAGGGGGGCGTGGCTTTCTTT. Protein sequence: CASSLSRQGGVAFF.